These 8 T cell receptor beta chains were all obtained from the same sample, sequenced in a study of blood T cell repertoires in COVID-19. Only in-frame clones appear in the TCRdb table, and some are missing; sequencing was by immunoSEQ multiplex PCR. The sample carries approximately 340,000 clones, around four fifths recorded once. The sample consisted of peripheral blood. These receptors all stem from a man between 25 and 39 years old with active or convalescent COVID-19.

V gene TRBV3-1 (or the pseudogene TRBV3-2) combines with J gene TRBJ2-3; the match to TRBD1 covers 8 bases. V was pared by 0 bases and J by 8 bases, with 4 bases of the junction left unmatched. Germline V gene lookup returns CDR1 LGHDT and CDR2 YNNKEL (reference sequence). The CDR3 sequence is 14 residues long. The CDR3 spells CASSQETGGPTQYF. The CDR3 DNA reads TGTGCCAGCAGCCAAGAAACAGGGGGGCCTACGCAGTATTTT.

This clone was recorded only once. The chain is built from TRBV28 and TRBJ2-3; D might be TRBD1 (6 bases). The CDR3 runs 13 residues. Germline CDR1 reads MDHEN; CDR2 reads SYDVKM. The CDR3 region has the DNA TGTGCGGGGGCGCAGGCTAGCACAGATACGCAGTATTTT. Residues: CAGAQASTDTQYF. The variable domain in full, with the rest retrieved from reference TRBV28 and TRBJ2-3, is DVKVTQSSRYLVKRTGEKVFLECVQDMDHENMFWYRQDPGLGLRLIYFSYDVKMKEKGDIPEGYSVSREKKERFSLILESASTNQTSMYLCAGAQASTDTQYFGPGTRLTVL.

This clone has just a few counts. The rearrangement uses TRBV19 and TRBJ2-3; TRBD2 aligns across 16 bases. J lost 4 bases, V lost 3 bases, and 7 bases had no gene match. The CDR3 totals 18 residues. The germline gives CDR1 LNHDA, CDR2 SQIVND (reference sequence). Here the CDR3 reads CASSIRGLAGGQADTQYF. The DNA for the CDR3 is TGTGCCAGTAGTATTCGGGGACTAGCGGGGGGGCAGGCAGATACGCAGTATTTT.

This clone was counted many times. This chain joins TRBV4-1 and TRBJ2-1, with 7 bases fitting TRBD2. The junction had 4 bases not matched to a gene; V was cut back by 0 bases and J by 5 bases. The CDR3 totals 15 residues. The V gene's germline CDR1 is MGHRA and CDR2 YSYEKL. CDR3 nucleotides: TGCGCCAGCAGCCAAGATGGGGGAGGGAACAATGAGCAGTTCTTC. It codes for CASSQDGGGNNEQFF.

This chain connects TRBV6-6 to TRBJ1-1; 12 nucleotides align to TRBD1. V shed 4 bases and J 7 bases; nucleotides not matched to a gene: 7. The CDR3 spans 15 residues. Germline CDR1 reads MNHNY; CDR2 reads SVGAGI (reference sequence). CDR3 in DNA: TGTGCCAGCAGTTCCCCGGGACAGGGGGCAGGTGAAGCTTTCTTT. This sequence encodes CASSSPGQGAGEAFF.

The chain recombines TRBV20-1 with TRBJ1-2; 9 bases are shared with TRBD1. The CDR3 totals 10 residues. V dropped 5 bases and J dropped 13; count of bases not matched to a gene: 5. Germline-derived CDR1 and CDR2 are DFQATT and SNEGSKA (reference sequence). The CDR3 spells CSARDREGTF. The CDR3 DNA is TGCAGTGCTCGGGACAGGGAAGGCACCTTC.

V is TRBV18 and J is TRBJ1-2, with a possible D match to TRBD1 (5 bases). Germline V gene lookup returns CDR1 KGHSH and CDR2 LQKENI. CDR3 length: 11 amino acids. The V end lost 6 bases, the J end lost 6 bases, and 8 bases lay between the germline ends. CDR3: CASSSGDGYTF. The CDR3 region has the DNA TGTGCCAGCTCTTCGGGGGATGGCTACACCTTC.

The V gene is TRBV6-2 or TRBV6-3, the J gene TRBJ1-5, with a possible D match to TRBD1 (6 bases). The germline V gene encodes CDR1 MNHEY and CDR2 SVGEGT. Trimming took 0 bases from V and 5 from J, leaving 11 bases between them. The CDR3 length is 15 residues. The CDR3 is CASSYSGAGHQPQHF. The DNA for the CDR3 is TGTGCCAGCAGTTACTCGGGGGCGGGCCATCAGCCCCAGCATTTT.